This T cell receptor (beta chain) is drawn from a study of blood T cell repertoires in COVID-19. Germline V gives CDR1 SGHAT, CDR2 FQNNGV. The CDR3 contains 14 residues. V was clipped by 0 bases and J by 3 bases, with 9 bases between them. Study processing details: The authors estimated nucleated cell counts from reference gene primer amplification. Only in-frame clones appear in the TCRdb table, and some are missing; sequencing was by immunoSEQ multiplex PCR. V and J calls and clone size are given by that table; D and trimming were obtained from the DNA. The sample gives hundreds of thousands of clones, 88% of which show up once; 0.7% to 0.85% is in the top ten.

This chain links TRBV11-2 with TRBJ2-7, with D perhaps TRBD2 (5 bases). The receptor was derived from a woman aged 25 to 39 with acute or convalescent COVID-19. Source material: peripheral blood. The CDR3 loop reads CASSLDGLFYEQYF. CDR3 DNA: TGTGCCAGCAGCTTAGACGGACTTTTCTACGAGCAGTACTTC.